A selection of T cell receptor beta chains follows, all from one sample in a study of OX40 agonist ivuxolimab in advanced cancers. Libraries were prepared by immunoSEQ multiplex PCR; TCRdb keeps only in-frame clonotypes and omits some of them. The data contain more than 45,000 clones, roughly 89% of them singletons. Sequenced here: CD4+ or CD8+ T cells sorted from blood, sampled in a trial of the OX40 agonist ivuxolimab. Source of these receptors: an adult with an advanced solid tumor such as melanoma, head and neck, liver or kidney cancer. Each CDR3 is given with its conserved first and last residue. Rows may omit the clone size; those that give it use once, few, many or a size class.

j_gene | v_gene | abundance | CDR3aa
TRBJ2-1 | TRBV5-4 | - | CASSWSGAEQFF
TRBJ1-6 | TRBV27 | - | CASSLGGQNSPLHF
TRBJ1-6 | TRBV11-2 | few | CASSLTQFRSPLHF
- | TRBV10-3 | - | CAISESPTSGGISYEQYF
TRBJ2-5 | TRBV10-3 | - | CATTPGAGQGQETQYF
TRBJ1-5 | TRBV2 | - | CASSEGKSNQPQHF
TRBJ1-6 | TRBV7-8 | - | CASSRGIGNSPLHF
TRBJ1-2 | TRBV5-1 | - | CASSPGQGEGYTF
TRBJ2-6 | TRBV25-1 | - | CASTTTGVGGSGANVLTF
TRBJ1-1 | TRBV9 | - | CASSVGGARGTEAFF
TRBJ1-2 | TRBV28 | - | CASSFPASKGDYGYTF
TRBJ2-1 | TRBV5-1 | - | CASSFSSGSVGNEQFF
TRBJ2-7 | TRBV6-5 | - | CASSYSLLAGSYEQYF
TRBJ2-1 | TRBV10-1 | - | CASSEPTGNEQFF
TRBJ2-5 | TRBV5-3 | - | CARSLSISGQGEETQYF
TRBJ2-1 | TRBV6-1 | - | CASSEPNEQFF
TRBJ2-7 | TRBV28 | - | CASSRTYEQYF
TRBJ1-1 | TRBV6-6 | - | CASSYRTNMNTEAFF
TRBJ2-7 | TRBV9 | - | CASSVEIKREAGTARYEQYF
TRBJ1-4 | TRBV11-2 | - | CASSPLTGGNEKLFF
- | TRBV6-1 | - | CASSGQGGTYEQYF
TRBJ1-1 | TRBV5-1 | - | CASSPSTNTEAFF
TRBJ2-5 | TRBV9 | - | CASSVTVGTEQETQYF
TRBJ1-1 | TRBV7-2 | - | CASSLVAQPNTEAFF
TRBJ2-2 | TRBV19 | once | CASRDSVNTGELFF
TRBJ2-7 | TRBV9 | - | CASSPIGTGGSYEQYF
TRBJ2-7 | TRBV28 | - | CASSRGRLYEQYF
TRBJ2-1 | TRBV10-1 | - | CASSDRAGQGMNEQFF
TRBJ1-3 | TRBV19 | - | CASSIRWGRGNTIYF
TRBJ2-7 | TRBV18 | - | CASSPPGLAGGEQYF
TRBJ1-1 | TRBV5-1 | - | CASSLNGASMNTEAFF
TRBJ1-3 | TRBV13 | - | CASSLWGAGNTIYF
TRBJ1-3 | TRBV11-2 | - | CASSLAGAATGNTIYF
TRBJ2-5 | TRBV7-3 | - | CASSRTSMETQYF
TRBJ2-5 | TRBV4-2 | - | CASSLEGGRETQYF
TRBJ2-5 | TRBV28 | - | CASSFMGGREETQYF
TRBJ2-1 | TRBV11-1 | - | CASSLARTPGIEQFF
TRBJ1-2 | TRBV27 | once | CASSGGRLNYGYTF
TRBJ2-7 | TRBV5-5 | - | CASSLFRTDRSASYEQYF
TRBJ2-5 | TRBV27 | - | CASSFLGGTQYF
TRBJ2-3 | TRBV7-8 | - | CASSRLSGPDTQYF
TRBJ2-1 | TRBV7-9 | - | CASSSASGRSYNEQFF
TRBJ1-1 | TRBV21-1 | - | CASSSGQGLNTEAFF
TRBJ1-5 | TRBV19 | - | CASSYMDREGQPQHF
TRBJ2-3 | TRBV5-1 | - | CASSPPGGIGTDTQYF
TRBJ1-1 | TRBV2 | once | CASNLNPNTEAFF
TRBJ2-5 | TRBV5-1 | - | CASSIGTSGSLETQYF